The 19 T cell receptor beta chains below were found in one sample sequenced in a study of cytomegalovirus exposure and HLA in healthy donors. Method: immunoSEQ multiplex PCR; TCRdb's copy keeps in-frame clones and lacks some. Of about 140,000 clones in the sample, roughly nine tenths were seen once. The sample comprised PBMCs. The origin of the receptors is a young man in good health and CMV-seronegative.

This clone occurred once. This chain connects TRBV6-1 to TRBJ1-4; the D is unclear. Trimming shortened V by 7 bases and J by 5 bases, and 5 bases separated the two germline ends. Looked up from germline, CDR1 is MNHNS and CDR2 is SASEGT. The CDR3 covers 11 residues. The CDR3 coding sequence is TGTGCCAGCAATAGAAATGAAAAACTGTTTTTT. This codes for CASNRNEKLFF.

V is TRBV9 and J is TRBJ2-3, with TRBD2 matching over 11 bases. CDR1 SGDLS and CDR2 YYNGEE come from the germline V gene. The CDR3 consists of 16 residues. V lost 2 bases to trimming and J lost 1 base; unmatched junction nucleotides: 3. CDR3: CASSVSGLAGTDTQYF. The CDR3 bases are TGTGCCAGCAGCGTGTCGGGACTAGCGGGCACAGATACGCAGTATTTT.

V is TRBV2 and J is TRBJ2-5, with 9 positions matching TRBD2. The V and J ends lost 5 bases and 4 bases, in that order; junction bases with no gene match: 11. Germline CDR1 reads SNHLY; CDR2 reads FYNNEI. This CDR3 region has 16 residues. The CDR3 loop is CASSPQRGAWGETQYF. The CDR3 nucleotides are TGTGCCAGCAGTCCTCAGCGGGGGGCCTGGGGAGAGACCCAGTACTTC. The whole variable domain, filled in from reference TRBV2 and TRBJ2-5, reads EPEVTQTPSHQVTQMGQEVILRCVPISNHLYFYWYRQILGQKVEFLVSFYNNEISEKSEIFDDQFSVERPDGSNFTLKIRSTKLEDSAMYFCASSPQRGAWGETQYFGPGTRLLVL.

This clone has only a few counts. The rearrangement links TRBV6-1 to TRBJ1-5; the D gene is possibly TRBD1 (5 bases). V dropped 1 base and J dropped 4 bases, with 17 bases sitting between them. The CDR3 runs 17 residues. CDR1 MNHNS and CDR2 SASEGT come from the germline V gene. This CDR3 is CASSEGFWGTRNQPQHF. CDR3 nucleotides: TGTGCCAGCAGTGAAGGGTTCTGGGGGACTCGGAATCAGCCCCAGCATTTT.

This sequence joins TRBV6-1 and TRBJ1-4; 8 bases line up with TRBD1. Germline V CDR1 and CDR2: MNHNS, SASEGT. The CDR3 totals 15 residues. The V gene end was trimmed by 1 base and the J gene end by 7 bases; junction bases not matched to a gene: 5. CDR3 nucleotide sequence: TGTGCCAGCAGTGAAGTCCAGACAGGGGCTGAAAAACTGTTTTTT. Protein sequence: CASSEVQTGAEKLFF.

The V and J genes are TRBV7-9 and TRBJ2-1; D is perhaps TRBD2 (5 bases). Germline V lookup: CDR1 SEHNR, CDR2 FQNEAQ (reference sequence). The ends were cut back, 2 bases at V and 6 bases at J, with 11 bases in the middle. The CDR3 length is 14 residues. In DNA, the CDR3 is TGTGCCAGCAGCTTATCGGGGTCTGGCAATGAGCAGTTCTTC. Translation gives CASSLSGSGNEQFF.

Of note for this clone: Germline and junction disagree at one end, which may indicate a read error. The V gene is TRBV6-1, the J gene TRBJ2-5; D gene ambiguous. The CDR3 loop spans 13 amino acids. The V gene's germline CDR1 is MNHNS and CDR2 SASEGT. Here the CDR3 reads CATSGRREETQYF. In nucleotides, the CDR3 is TGTGCCACCAGTGGTAGGAGAGAAGAGACCCAGTACTTC.

The chain has TRBV6-1 and TRBJ1-3, with D hard to call. V was shortened by 7 bases and J by 2 bases, with 15 bases between the two germline ends. In germline, CDR1 is MNHNS, CDR2 SASEGT. This CDR3 region has 15 residues. The CDR3 sequence: CASIRFVATGNTIYF. Here the CDR3 DNA reads TGTGCCAGCATCAGATTCGTGGCCACTGGAAACACCATATATTTT.

This clone was seen once. The genes are TRBV2 and TRBJ2-5, with D possibly being TRBD1 (6 bases). The germline V gene encodes CDR1 SNHLY and CDR2 FYNNEI. The CDR3 is 14 residues long. The ends were cut back, 4 bases at V and 4 bases at J, with 13 bases in the middle. The CDR3 loop reads CASSVRAGVETQYF. Here the CDR3 DNA reads TGTGCCAGCAGTGTTAGGGCAGGGGTAGAGACCCAGTACTTC.

This chain joins TRBV11-2 and TRBJ2-7; D is unclear. Germline lookup yields CDR1 SGHAT and CDR2 FQNNGV. V lost 2 bases to trimming and J lost 0 bases, with 14 bases between them. The CDR3 runs 16 residues. The CDR3 sequence: CASSLSHLGSSYEQYF. The CDR3 coding sequence is TGTGCCAGCAGCTTAAGTCATCTGGGCAGCTCCTACGAGCAGTACTTC.

The V gene is TRBV10-2, the J gene TRBJ2-7, with TRBD1 identical over 7 bases. V shed 6 bases, J shed 3 bases, and the junction held 2 bases outside the gene matches. In germline, CDR1 is WSHSY, CDR2 SAAADI. This CDR3 is built from 12 residues. CDR3 loop: CASRDRVYEQYF. The CDR3 DNA sequence: TGCGCCAGCAGAGACAGGGTCTACGAGCAGTACTTC.

The chain recombines TRBV7-2 with TRBJ1-1; 9 nucleotides agree with TRBD1. CDR3 size: 16 residues. V was clipped by 3 bases and J by 4 bases; unmatched bases: 9. Germline CDR1 is SGHTA and CDR2 is FQGNSA. CDR3 DNA: TGTGCCAGCAGCTTCAGGGGACAGGGAATTACCACTGAAGCTTTCTTT. Its protein is CASSFRGQGITTEAFF.

The chain combines TRBV4-1 with TRBJ2-1; a possible D gene is TRBD2 (6 bases). The CDR3 spans 14 residues. Trimming removed 4 bases at V and 9 bases at J, with 16 bases between. In germline, CDR1 is MGHRA, CDR2 YSYEKL. CDR3 region: CASSPDAGWVEQFF. CDR3 coding DNA: TGCGCCAGCAGCCCTGATGCGGGATGGGTTGAGCAGTTCTTC.

This clone was detected only once. The DNA for the CDR3 is TGTGCCAGCAGCCCGAGCCAGGGGTTTGAGCAGTTCTTC. Translating it yields CASSPSQGFEQFF. The chain uses TRBV9 and TRBJ2-1; D perhaps matches TRBD1 (6 bases). Germline values: CDR1 SGDLS, CDR2 YYNGEE. Trimming took 4 bases from V and 9 from J, leaving 14 bases between them. This CDR3 comprises 13 residues.

The chain employs TRBV19 and TRBJ2-1; 8 bases agree with TRBD1. The CDR3 extends over 15 amino acids. After removal of 6 bases from V and 9 bases from J, the junction contained 13 bases not matched to a gene. Germline values: CDR1 LNHDA, CDR2 SQIVND (reference sequence). DNA of the CDR3: TGTGCCAGTAGCCCCGGCGGACAGGGCCGGCTTGAGCAGTTCTTC. Its protein is CASSPGGQGRLEQFF.

This sequence joins TRBV2 and TRBJ1-3; no firm D call. The germline V gene has CDR1 SNHLY and CDR2 FYNNEI. This CDR3 is 15 amino acids long. The ends were cut back, 6 bases at V and 0 bases at J, with 12 bases in the middle. The CDR3 DNA sequence: TGTGCCAGCAGGCCTACTCTTAGCTCTGGAAACACCATATATTTT. This sequence encodes CASRPTLSSGNTIYF.

The chain links TRBV15 to TRBJ2-7; weak D call: TRBD2 (6 bases). Trimming pared 1 base from V and 1 base from J, leaving 11 bases between. From germline, CDR1 is LNHNV and CDR2 YYDKDF (reference sequence). The CDR3 loop spans 15 amino acids. The CDR3 bases are TGTGCCACCAGCAGAGCCGGCGGGACGTCCTACGAGCAGTACTTC. It is translated as CATSRAGGTSYEQYF.

In its sample, this clone was seen once. Here the CDR3 DNA reads TGTGCCAGTAGTATAGGGGGACAGGGAGGAGGCGAGACCCAGTACTTC. It yields the protein CASSIGGQGGGETQYF. This chain links TRBV19 with TRBJ2-5; 9 positions match TRBD1. This CDR3 has 16 residues. Trimming at V came to 1 base and at J to 5 bases, leaving 8 bases not matched to a gene. CDR1 is LNHDA, CDR2 SQIVND, per germline (reference sequence).

The chain is built from TRBV4-1 and TRBJ1-2, with 9 bases matching TRBD1. Germline loops: CDR1 MGHRA, CDR2 YSYEKL. The CDR3 is 16 amino acids. V was pared by 3 bases and J by 4 bases, with 9 bases of the junction left unmatched. The CDR3 protein is CASSHVPGQGTYGYTF. CDR3 in DNA: TGCGCCAGCAGCCACGTACCGGGACAGGGCACCTATGGCTACACCTTC.